This is a list of T cell receptor beta chains from one sample in a study of T cell responses to AZD1222 COVID-19 vaccine. The table came from immunoSEQ multiplex PCR; TCRdb's copy has only in-frame clones and leaves some out. The sample gives 200,000 to 250,000 clones, less than 95% of which show up once; 1.7% is in the top ten. The material was peripheral blood, obtained 28 days after the second dose of the MenACWY control vaccine. All receptors come from an adult who received the MenACWY meningococcal vaccine as a control. Each CDR3 is given with its conserved first and last residue. A D gene is named only where the DNA matches it firmly. Clone size is not always given. Where it is, it says once, few, many or a class for expanded clones.

d_gene	v_gene	abundance	j_gene	CDR3aa	CDR3nt
NA	TRBV3-1/TRBV3-2	NA	TRBJ2-1	CASSQEAGQYNEQFF	TGTGCCAGCAGCCAAGAGGCGGGACAGTACAATGAGCAGTTCTTC
NA	TRBV11-3	NA	TRBJ2-3	CASSLGAGLGDTQYF	TGTGCCAGCAGCCTAGGTGCAGGCTTGGGAGATACGCAGTATTTT
NA	TRBV27	NA	TRBJ2-7	CASSLGGGVREQYF	TGTGCCAGCAGTTTAGGGGGGGGCGTTCGGGAGCAGTACTTC
TRBD1	TRBV28	NA	TRBJ2-7	CASQPTDRVFEQYF	TGTGCCAGCCAGCCCACAGACAGGGTGTTTGAGCAGTACTTC
TRBD2	TRBV11-2	NA	TRBJ2-7	CASVYSGRDEQYF	TGTGCCAGCGTTTATAGCGGGAGGGACGAGCAGTACTTC
NA	TRBV15	NA	TRBJ2-5	CATSRDTLGRTQYF	TGTGCCACCAGCAGAGATACCCTAGGGAGGACCCAGTACTTC
TRBD2	TRBV3-1/TRBV3-2	NA	TRBJ2-2	CASRKGGDTGELFF	TGTGCCAGCAGAAAGGGAGGGGACACCGGGGAGCTGTTTTTT
TRBD2	TRBV5-5	NA	TRBJ2-1	CASSSSGGTSYNEQFF	TGTGCCAGCAGCAGTAGCGGGGGGACCTCCTACAATGAGCAGTTCTTC
NA	TRBV6-2/TRBV6-3	NA	TRBJ1-5	CASSVGTIHQPQHF	TGTGCCAGCAGCGTCGGGACAATCCATCAGCCCCAGCATTTT
TRBD1	TRBV6-1	NA	TRBJ1-1	CASSEDGTGDFTEAFF	TGTGCCAGCAGTGAAGACGGCACAGGGGATTTCACTGAAGCTTTCTTT
NA	TRBV2	NA	TRBJ1-6	CASSEAARASPLHF	TGTGCCAGCAGTGAAGCAGCAAGAGCTTCACCCCTCCACTTT
TRBD1	TRBV6-5	NA	TRBJ1-1	CASSLTGEFTEAFF	TGTGCCAGCAGCCTAACAGGGGAGTTCACTGAAGCTTTCTTT
TRBD1	TRBV29-1	NA	TRBJ2-2	CSVSGTGNTGELFF	TGCAGCGTCTCCGGGACAGGGAACACCGGGGAGCTGTTTTTT
TRBD1	TRBV6-2/TRBV6-3	few	TRBJ2-3	CASSATGVITQYF	TGTGCCAGCAGTGCCACAGGGGTAATTACGCAGTATTTT
NA	TRBV7-2	NA	TRBJ2-3	CASSPTGGPDTQYF	TGTGCCAGCAGTCCCACCGGGGGGCCCGATACGCAGTATTTT
TRBD2	TRBV5-1	NA	TRBJ2-1	CASSQGTSGYNEQFF	TGCGCCAGCAGCCAAGGGACTAGCGGGTACAATGAGCAGTTCTTC
TRBD1	TRBV30	NA	TRBJ2-7	CAWNLQGAYNEQYF	TGTGCCTGGAACTTACAGGGGGCTTACAACGAGCAGTACTTC
NA	TRBV5-1	NA	TRBJ1-4	CASSLGGSTNEKLFF	TGCGCCAGCAGCTTGGGAGGGTCAACTAATGAAAAACTGTTTTTT
TRBD1	TRBV4-2	NA	TRBJ1-1	CASSQWTGNEAFF	TGTGCCAGCAGCCAATGGACAGGGAATGAAGCTTTCTTT
NA	TRBV14	NA	TRBJ2-7	CASTVSLFPYEQYF	TGTGCCAGCACTGTCAGTTTGTTTCCCTACGAGCAGTACTTC
NA	TRBV6-5	NA	TRBJ1-2	CASSYFASYGYTF	TGTGCCAGCAGTTACTTTGCTTCCTATGGCTACACCTTC
TRBD1	TRBV14	NA	TRBJ1-6	CASSQLPGQGAFRSDSPLHF	TGTGCCAGCAGCCAACTTCCGGGACAGGGGGCCTTTAGAAGTGATTCACCCCTCCACTTT
NA	TRBV2	NA	TRBJ1-1	CASKGVTEAFF	TGTGCCAGCAAGGGGGTCACTGAAGCTTTCTTT
NA	TRBV20-1	NA	TRBJ1-4	CSASDSGGTNEKLFF	TGCAGTGCTAGTGATTCTGGGGGGACTAATGAAAAACTGTTTTTT
TRBD1	TRBV7-3	NA	TRBJ1-4	CASRGQFPTNEKLFF	TGTGCCAGCAGGGGACAGTTCCCAACTAATGAAAAACTGTTTTTT
NA	TRBV14	NA	TRBJ2-7	CASSQLPMEQYF	TGTGCCAGCAGCCAACTTCCGATGGAGCAGTACTTC
TRBD2	TRBV7-2	NA	TRBJ2-5	CASSFGGVQYF	TGTGCCAGCAGCTTTGGGGGGGTCCAGTACTTC